The text below deals with one T cell receptor beta chain. Antigen specificity is unknown. TCRdb's copy holds only in-frame clones and misses some; the assay was immunoSEQ multiplex PCR. The sample carries 25,000 to 35,000 clones, 55% to 75% recorded once. The data derive from a study of vaccination effects on CD4 cells after COVID-19. With the ViraFEST assay, the study expanded antigen-specific CD4+ T cells using viral peptide pools, then sequenced them. Between days 9 and 10 of culture, CD4+ T cells were separated out. Previously uninfected by SARS-CoV-2, the vaccine recipients also showed negative nucleocapsid antibodies. Days 3 and 7 were when half the medium was replaced with IL-2 medium. Overall study findings and caveats: Whether induced by infection or by vaccine, clones showed marked clonal contraction late after vaccination.

The CDR3 runs to 16 residues. The V and J ends lost 7 bases and 6 bases, in that order; junction bases with no gene match: 12. Germline lookup yields CDR1 LNHDA and CDR2 SQIVND (reference sequence). The receptor was derived from a human donor who received a COVID-19 vaccine. The material was CD4+ T cells from PBMCs cultured with HCoV-229E spike peptides, obtained before COVID-19 vaccination. The chain recombines TRBV19 with TRBJ1-5, with 10 bases identical to TRBD1. For the CDR3, the DNA is TGTGCCAGTACCACTGTAGGACAGGGGGGAAGTCAGCCCCAGCATTTT. Encoded protein: CASTTVGQGGSQPQHF.